The 18 T cell receptor beta chains below all came from one sample that was sequenced in a study of T-cell reconstitution after alpha-beta-depleted transplantation in children (dated by TCRdb to the mid-2010s). The sample's treatment or condition, from its label and the paper: allogeneic hematopoietic cell transplantation with graft depleted of TCRalphabeta T cells and CD19 B cells. Library construction relied on PCR. The sequencing machine was an Illumina HiSeq 2500. TCR libraries were prepared with molecular barcoding, using unique molecular identifiers to normalize TCRbeta repertoire quantification. Using fastp at Q25 and MiXCR, TCRdb reprocessed the public reads and kept productive beta chains. Entries that share a CDR3 protein sequence are merged under the most common genes and DNA. This sample holds about 460,000 distinct CDR3 sequences; 9.5% to 12% were observed only once. Roughly 15% of the sample is held by the ten biggest clonotypes.

The sample here was PBMCs, mostly from graft donor cells, taken 180 days after TCRalphabeta/CD19-depleted stem cell transplant. The receptors originated from a female patient aged 2-9 years who had a stem cell transplant for aplastic anemia, so the T cells may come from the graft donor.

This sequence joins TRBV6-5 and TRBJ2-1, with 9 bases matching TRBD2. CDR3 length: 12 amino acids. J was trimmed by 13 bases and V by 10 bases; bases with no gene match: 11. From germline, CDR1 is MNHEY and CDR2 SVGAGI. In DNA form, the CDR3 reads TGTGCCACCTATACCTGGGGGACTAGCCAGTTCTTC. This gives the protein CATYTWGTSQFF.

A few counts support this clonotype. This chain joins TRBV6-2 or TRBV6-3 and TRBJ2-3; maybe TRBD1 (6 bases). From germline, CDR1 is MNHEY and CDR2 SVGEGT. The CDR3 sequence is 17 residues long. V was clipped by 7 bases and J by 2 bases, with 22 bases between them. The CDR3 DNA is TGTGCCAGCATCGATGGGACACGAGGGGGATACACAGATACGCAGTATTTT. Translated: CASIDGTRGGYTDTQYF.

The CDR3 DNA reads as TGTGCCAGCAGCTTGTCGCCCAGGGGAGTCACCGGGGAGCTGTTTTTT. Protein: CASSLSPRGVTGELFF. The V call is TRBV5-5, the J call TRBJ2-2; tentatively, D is TRBD1 (6 bases). Germline V gives CDR1 SGHKS, CDR2 YYEKEE (reference sequence). V dropped 1 base and J dropped 4 bases, with 14 bases sitting between them. The CDR3 sequence is 16 residues long.

The rearrangement joins TRBV20-1 to TRBJ1-4; perhaps TRBD1 as D (5 bases). V lost 7 bases, J lost 0 bases, and 15 bases lay in between. This CDR3 contains 15 residues. Germline CDR1 reads DFQATT; CDR2 reads SNEGSKA (reference sequence). This CDR3 reads CSGQIGSPTNEKLFF. The DNA of the CDR3 is TGCAGTGGACAGATCGGCAGTCCAACTAATGAAAAACTGTTTTTT.

This clonotype was seen more than once but under ten times. This sequence joins TRBV4-2 and TRBJ2-1; 8 bases map to TRBD2. Germline CDR1 is LGHNA and CDR2 is YNFKEQ. The CDR3 is 17 amino acids. J lost 2 bases, V lost 2 bases, and 8 bases had no gene match. In DNA form, the CDR3 reads TGTGCCAGCAGCCAAAGTGGCTCGGGACTAGCCTACAATGAGCAGTTCTTC. This encodes CASSQSGSGLAYNEQFF.

The chain employs TRBV27 and TRBJ1-2; perhaps TRBD1 as D (6 bases). This CDR3 is built from 13 residues. Germline V gene lookup returns CDR1 MNHEY and CDR2 SMNVEV (reference sequence). V was trimmed by 8 bases and J by 6 bases, leaving 16 bases between them. Written as DNA, the CDR3 is TGTGCCAGCGGTCCAACAGGGTTGGATGGCTACACCTTC. Translating gives CASGPTGLDGYTF.

The rearrangement joins TRBV28 to TRBJ2-1; TRBD2 might be the D (5 bases). Germline CDR1 and CDR2: MDHEN and SYDVKM. Trimming shortened V by 2 bases and J by 6 bases, and 14 bases separated the two germline ends. The CDR3 has 15 residues. The CDR3 reads CASSLASLAFNEQFF. DNA of the CDR3: TGTGCCAGCAGTTTAGCGAGCCTAGCATTCAATGAGCAGTTCTTC.

In the case of this clonotype: Relative to the germline gene, one junction end is altered; a read error may explain this. The chain couples TRBV6-6 to TRBJ2-1; weak D call: TRBD2 (5 bases). The CDR3 runs to 13 residues. Germline V CDR1 and CDR2: MNHNY, SVGAGI (reference sequence). The CDR3 DNA is TGTGCCAGCAGTTATCGCGGGTACAATGAGCAGCTCTTC. It yields the protein CASSYRGYNEQLF.

A few counts support this clonotype. At one end the junction does not follow the germline gene, possibly because of a read error. V is TRBV9 and J is TRBJ2-1, with D perhaps TRBD2 (6 bases). Germline lookup yields CDR1 SGDLS and CDR2 YYNGEE. CDR3 length: 13 residues. The CDR3 region is CASSVVGTDEQFF. The CDR3 nucleotides read TGTGCCAGCAGCGTAGTGGGGACTGATGAACAGTTCTTC.

This clonotype turned up a few times. The chain employs TRBV20-1 and TRBJ1-5, with D hard to call. The V end was cut by 4 bases, the J end by 6 bases, with 16 bases between. Germline V gives CDR1 DFQATT, CDR2 SNEGSKA (reference sequence). The CDR3 has 14 amino acids. CDR3 in amino acids: CSATGYPEGQPQHF. CDR3 sequence (DNA): TGCAGTGCTACGGGATACCCGGAGGGTCAGCCCCAGCATTTT.

V gene TRBV5-5 combines with J gene TRBJ2-7; TRBD1 or TRBD2 may be the D gene (5 bases each). The CDR3 covers 15 residues. V lost 0 bases to trimming and J lost 1 base, with 11 bases between them. CDR1 and CDR2 (germline): SGHKS, YYEKEE (reference sequence). The CDR3 nucleotides are TGTGCCAGCAGCTTGGGGGACGGGCTTTCCTACGAGCAGTACGTC. Protein product: CASSLGDGLSYEQYV.

This clonotype showed up just a few times. The chain uses TRBV29-1 and TRBJ2-1; TRBD2 is a possible D gene (6 bases). Trimming cost V 4 bases and J 0 bases, with 19 bases left between them. Germline CDR1 and CDR2: SQVTM and ANQGSEA. The CDR3 sequence is 17 residues long. CDR3 residues: CSVAPPAGWSSYNEQFF. The CDR3 DNA sequence: TGCAGCGTTGCTCCGCCCGCGGGATGGAGCTCCTACAATGAGCAGTTCTTC.

This clonotype came up many times. The rearrangement uses TRBV28 and TRBJ2-2; the D is unclear. The CDR3 covers 13 residues. Germline CDR1 and CDR2: MDHEN and SYDVKM. V lost 0 bases and J 6 bases, leaving 5 bases between the germline ends. This chain's CDR3 is CASSLWGSGELFF. CDR3 DNA: TGTGCCAGCAGTTTATGGGGGTCCGGGGAGCTGTTTTTT.

This clonotype was detected ten times or more. The chain employs TRBV2 and TRBJ2-3; 9 bases are a match to TRBD2. J lost 6 bases, V lost 1 base, and 5 bases had no gene match. The germline CDR1 and CDR2 sequences are SNHLY and FYNNEI. The CDR3 has 15 residues. The CDR3 loop reads CASSEVREGRDTQYF. The CDR3, as DNA: TGTGCCAGCAGTGAAGTGCGGGAGGGGAGGGATACGCAGTATTTT.

The chain uses TRBV28 and TRBJ2-5, with TRBD1 matching 8 bases. V was clipped by 8 bases and J by 5 bases; unmatched bases: 16. This CDR3 is built from 16 residues. Germline values: CDR1 MDHEN, CDR2 SYDVKM. DNA of the CDR3: TGTGCCAGCCGATCCCTCGACAGGGGCTCGCTCGAGACCCAGTACTTC. Protein: CASRSLDRGSLETQYF.

This clonotype was detected only a few times. The rearrangement joins TRBV20-1 to TRBJ2-7; D gene ambiguous. Germline CDR1 DFQATT, CDR2 SNEGSKA (reference sequence). V lost 1 base to trimming and J lost 3 bases, with 10 bases between them. This CDR3 has 13 residues. This CDR3 is CSARGKNFYEQYV. CDR3 DNA sequence: TGCAGTGCTAGAGGAAAGAACTTCTACGAGCAGTACGTC.

A few counts support this clonotype. The V and J genes are TRBV5-1 and TRBJ1-5; D unresolved. Trimming removed 0 bases from V and 3 bases from J, with 4 bases in between. Germline CDR1 is SGHRS and CDR2 is YFSETQ. CDR3 length: 13 amino acids. The CDR3 here is CASSLGDNQPQHF. In nucleotides, the CDR3 is TGCGCCAGCAGCTTGGGGGACAATCAGCCCCAGCATTTT.

This clonotype appeared a few times. The chain carries TRBV7-2 and TRBJ2-1; D is possibly TRBD1 (5 bases). Trimming stripped 2 bases from V and 4 bases from J, with 9 bases between. Germline CDR1 is SGHTA and CDR2 is FQGNSA. This CDR3 comprises 14 residues. The CDR3 bases are TGTGCCAGCAGCTTATCACGACAGTACAATGAGCAGTTCTTC. It codes for CASSLSRQYNEQFF.